Ten or more counts support the clone carrying this T cell receptor (beta chain). Its antigen is currently unknown. This specimen belongs to a study of shared clonotypes between healthy human individuals. Using 200 ng DNA, tens of thousands of T cell genomes, the sorted-subset replicate PCRs were run. Assay used: immunoSEQ multiplex PCR; TCRdb lists only in-frame clones, some missing. The sample holds roughly 300,000 clones; 70% to 75% are singletons and the top ten take about 10%. Study-wide results and caveats: Large depth notwithstanding, sorted-subset sequencing proved incomplete by rarefaction. Clonotypes which were not shared had lower generation probabilities than clonotypes that all four donors shared.

The CDR3 consists of 16 residues. J gave up 7 bases and V 4 bases, and 6 bases lay outside the gene matches. Germline V lookup: CDR1 MDHEN, CDR2 SYDVKM. The sequence came from a man aged 25 to 45 in good health. Sequencing input: memory CD4+ T cells sorted from blood. Documented subset: CD45RA-negative fraction. V usage is TRBV28 and J usage is TRBJ2-2, with 13 nucleotides matching TRBD2. CDR3 sequence: CASSSGLAGVIGELFF. DNA for the CDR3: TGTGCCAGCAGTTCTGGACTAGCGGGAGTCATCGGGGAGCTGTTTTTT.